This T cell receptor beta chain appears in the sequencing data of a study of blood T cell repertoires in COVID-19. In the study overall: Acute and convalescent COVID-19 samples came from the United States, Italy and Spain. Nucleic acid was either cDNA or gDNA, and it came from T cells, B-cell-depleted T cells, or PBMCs.

The authors' processing: Amplification with reference gene primers provided the estimates of nucleated cell counts. Assay used: immunoSEQ multiplex PCR; TCRdb lists only in-frame clones, some missing. That table is the source of V, J and clone size, and D and trimming were worked out from the DNA. Of over 45,000 clones in the sample, roughly four fifths are singletons; the top ten hold 6.5% to 9%. The CDR3 runs 13 residues. V lost 3 bases to trimming and J lost 8 bases, with 11 bases between them. In germline, CDR1 is MNHEY, CDR2 SVGAGI. Sequences were obtained from peripheral blood. This clonotype was sampled from a man between 60 and 75 years old with active COVID-19. V usage is TRBV6-5 and J usage is TRBJ2-1; D uncertain. CDR3 DNA: TGTGCCAGCAGTTATGGTTCTGGCTATGAGCAGTTCTTC. Protein sequence: CASSYGSGYEQFF.